This TCR beta chain was retrieved from a study of OX40 agonist ivuxolimab in advanced cancers. Regarding the complete study: Ivuxolimab was a fully human IgG2 agonistic monoclonal antibody targeting the costimulatory receptor OX40 (CD134). The monotherapy dose-escalation portion (N ≈ 52 patients) of the phase I ivuxolimab trial is reported in the paper. The dose-escalation cohort was around 84% male with a mean age of roughly 62 years, ranging from roughly 20 to 85. Intravenous ivuxolimab was administered to patients every 2 weeks at six dose levels: 0.01, 0.1, 0.3, 1.5, 3 and 10 mg/kg. Partial responses occurred in three dose-escalation patients, of whom one had hepatocellular carcinoma and two had cutaneous melanoma. Patients were allowed to have had prior anti-PD-1, anti-PD-L1 or anti-CTLA-4 therapy, and approximately 37% of the dose-escalation patients had been treated with checkpoint inhibitors. The purpose of peripheral TCRbeta sequencing was to test whether ivuxolimab changed TCR sequence diversity and led to clonal T-cell expansion. Of the roughly 50 dose-escalation patients, hepatocellular carcinoma was present in 19, melanoma in approximately 15, renal cell carcinoma in 9 and head and neck cancer in 9.

The trial excluded patients who had a history of autoimmune disease or who were on systemic immunosuppression. Peripheral blood for TCR sequencing was collected from all dose cohorts at baseline, on cycle 4 day 1, and on cycle 7 day 1. Samples came from an open-label, multicenter, first-in-human phase I dose-escalation trial of ivuxolimab. Adults with locally advanced or metastatic melanoma, renal cell, hepatocellular, or head and neck squamous cell carcinoma were enrolled in the trial. Before TCR sequencing, CD4+ T cells and CD8+ T cells were sorted from peripheral blood as separate populations. For sequencing of the TCRbeta CDR3 region, genomic DNA was extracted from the sorted cells. TCRbeta CDR3 regions were sequenced using the immunoSEQ Assay. TCRdb's version of the immuneACCESS table is confined to in-frame rearrangements and falls short of the full clone set. An unresolved V gene accounts for under half of the shortfall where checked; the remainder is of unknown origin. The sample table records about 88,000 clones; approximately 85% of these occur just once. Jointly, the top ten make up 3% to 4% of the sample.

Looking up the germline V gene (reference sequence) yields CDR1 SEHNR and CDR2 FQNEAQ. Cut back by 4 bases and 0 bases, the V and J ends lie 9 bases apart. There are 14 amino acids in the CDR3, from cysteine to phenylalanine inclusive. Only the CDR3 portion is preserved as DNA: 42 bases, with reading frame beginning at the first base. With regard to this clone: The specificity of this receptor is unknown. Base qualities were left out, and no much larger clone turns up one base away.

General conclusions and limits of the study: Low levels of normalized T-cell clonal expansion were also shown by some nonresponding patients. In the 0.1-3.0 mg/kg groups, partial responders were among the patients with the lowest normalized peripheral clonal expansion, particularly in CD8+ T cells. The antigen specificity of the clonally expanded peripheral T cells was not determined. Clonal expansion of both CD4+ and CD8+ blood T cells was observed from baseline to week 6 at doses 0.1 to 3.0 mg/kg. After ivuxolimab, more expanded clones were found on average in CD8+ T cells than in CD4+ T cells.

This chain is built from TRBV7-9 and TRBJ2-5; no D gene is confidently identified. The TCR comes from an adult with an advanced solid tumor such as melanoma, head and neck, liver or kidney cancer. The material sequenced was CD4+ or CD8+ T cells sorted from blood, taken in a trial of the OX40 agonist ivuxolimab. The CDR3 amino acid sequence is: CASSSKWNQETQYF. The DNA sequence is given as TGTGCCAGCAGCTCAAAATGGAACCAAGAGACCCAGTACTTC. Joined to the reference TRBV7-9 and TRBJ2-5 proteins, this CDR3 gives the full variable domain: DTGVSQNPRHKITKRGQNVTFRCDPISEHNRLYWYRQTLGQGPEFLTYFQNEAQLEKSRLLSDRFSAERPKGSFSTLEIQRTEQGDSAMYLCASSSKWNQETQYFGPGTRLLVL.